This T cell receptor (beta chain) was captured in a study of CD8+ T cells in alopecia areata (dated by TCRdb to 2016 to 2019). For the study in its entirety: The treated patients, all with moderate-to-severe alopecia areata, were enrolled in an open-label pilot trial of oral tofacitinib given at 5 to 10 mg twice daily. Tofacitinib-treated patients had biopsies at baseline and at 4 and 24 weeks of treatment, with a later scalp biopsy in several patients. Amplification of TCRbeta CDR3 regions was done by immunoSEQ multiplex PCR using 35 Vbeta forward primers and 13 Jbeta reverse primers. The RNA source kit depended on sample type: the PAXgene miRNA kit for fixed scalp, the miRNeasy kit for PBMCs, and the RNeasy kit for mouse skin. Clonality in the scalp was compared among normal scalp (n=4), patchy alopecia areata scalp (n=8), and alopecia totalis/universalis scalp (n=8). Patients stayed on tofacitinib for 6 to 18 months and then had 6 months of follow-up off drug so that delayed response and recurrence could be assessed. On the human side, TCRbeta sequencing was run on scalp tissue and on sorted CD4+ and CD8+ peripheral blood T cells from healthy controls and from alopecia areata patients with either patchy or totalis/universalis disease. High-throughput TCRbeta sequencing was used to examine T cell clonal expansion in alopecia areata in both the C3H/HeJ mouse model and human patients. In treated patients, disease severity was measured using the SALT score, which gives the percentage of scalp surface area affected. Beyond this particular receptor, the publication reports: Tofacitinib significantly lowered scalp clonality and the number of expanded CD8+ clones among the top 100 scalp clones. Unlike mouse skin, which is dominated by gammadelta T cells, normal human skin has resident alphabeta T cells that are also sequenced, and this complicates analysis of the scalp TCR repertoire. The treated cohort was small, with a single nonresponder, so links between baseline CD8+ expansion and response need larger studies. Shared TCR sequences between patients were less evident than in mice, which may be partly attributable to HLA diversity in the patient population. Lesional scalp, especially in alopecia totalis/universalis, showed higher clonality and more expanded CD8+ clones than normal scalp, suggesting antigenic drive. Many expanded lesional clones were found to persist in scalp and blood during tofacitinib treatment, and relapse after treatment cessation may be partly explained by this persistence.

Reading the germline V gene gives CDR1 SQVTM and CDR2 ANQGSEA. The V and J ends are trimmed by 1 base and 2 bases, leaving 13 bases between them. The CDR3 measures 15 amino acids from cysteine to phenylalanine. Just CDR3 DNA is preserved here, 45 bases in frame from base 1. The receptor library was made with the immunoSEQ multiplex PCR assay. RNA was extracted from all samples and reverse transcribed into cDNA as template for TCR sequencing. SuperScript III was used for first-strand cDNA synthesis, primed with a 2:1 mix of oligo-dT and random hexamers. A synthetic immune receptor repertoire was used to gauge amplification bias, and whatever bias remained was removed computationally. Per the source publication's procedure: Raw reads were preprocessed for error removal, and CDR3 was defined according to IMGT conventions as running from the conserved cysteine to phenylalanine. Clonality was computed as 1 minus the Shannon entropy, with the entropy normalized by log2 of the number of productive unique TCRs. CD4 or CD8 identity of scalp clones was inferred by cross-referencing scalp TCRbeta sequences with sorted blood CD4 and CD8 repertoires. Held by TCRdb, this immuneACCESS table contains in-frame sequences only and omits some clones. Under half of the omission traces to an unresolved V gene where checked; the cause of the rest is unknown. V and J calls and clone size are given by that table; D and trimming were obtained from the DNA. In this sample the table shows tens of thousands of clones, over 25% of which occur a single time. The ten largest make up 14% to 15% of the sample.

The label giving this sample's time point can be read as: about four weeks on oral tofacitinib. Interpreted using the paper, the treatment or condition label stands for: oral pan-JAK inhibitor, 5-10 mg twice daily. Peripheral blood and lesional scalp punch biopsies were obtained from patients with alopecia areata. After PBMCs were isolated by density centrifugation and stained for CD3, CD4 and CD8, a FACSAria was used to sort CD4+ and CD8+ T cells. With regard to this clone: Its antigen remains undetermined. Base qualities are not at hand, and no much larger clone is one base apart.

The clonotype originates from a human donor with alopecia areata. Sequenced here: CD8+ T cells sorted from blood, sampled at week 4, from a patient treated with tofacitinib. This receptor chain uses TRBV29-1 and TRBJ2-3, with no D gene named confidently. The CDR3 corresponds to CSVEGSARITDTQYF. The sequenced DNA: TGCAGCGTTGAAGGTAGTGCTAGAATCACAGATACGCAGTATTTT.